A selection of T cell receptor beta chains follows, all from one sample in a study of blood T cell dynamics during melanoma immunotherapy. Measured with immunoSEQ multiplex PCR; TCRdb has only the in-frame clones, and not every one. The table lists over 9,500 clones, approximately 89% of them singletons, with around 24% in the top ten. The sample consisted of blood, taken from a patient treated with checkpoint blockade. The receptors were sampled from a human donor with melanoma. Both conserved end residues are part of each CDR3. The D gene is left open where the match is weak. Only some rows state a clone size, as once, few, many or a class for expanded clones.

CDR3aa: CASRNPATGDTEAFF
CDR3nt: TGTGCCAGCAGAAACCCGGCGACAGGGGACACTGAAGCTTTCTTT
abundance: once
j_gene: TRBJ1-1
v_gene: TRBV7-9
d_gene: TRBD1
len: 15

CDR3aa: CASSPTTDTQYF
CDR3nt: TGTGCCAGCAGCCCCACCACAGATACGCAGTATTTT
abundance: -
j_gene: TRBJ2-3
v_gene: TRBV7-2
d_gene: -
len: 12

CDR3aa: CASSLSGTTGELFF
CDR3nt: TGTGCCAGCAGCTTATCCGGGACGACCGGGGAGCTGTTTTTT
abundance: -
j_gene: TRBJ2-2
v_gene: TRBV7-3
d_gene: -
len: 14

CDR3aa: CASSLTFREPNEQFF
CDR3nt: TGTGCCAGCAGCTTAACGTTTCGAGAGCCCAATGAGCAGTTCTTC
abundance: -
j_gene: TRBJ2-1
v_gene: TRBV7-3
d_gene: -
len: 15

CDR3aa: CASSESPEQFF
CDR3nt: TGCGCCAGCAGTGAAAGTCCGGAGCAGTTCTTC
abundance: -
j_gene: TRBJ2-1
v_gene: TRBV10-2
d_gene: -
len: 11

CDR3aa: CASSRDPSGANVLTF
CDR3nt: TGTGCCAGCAGCCGCGACCCTTCTGGGGCCAACGTCCTGACTTTC
abundance: -
j_gene: TRBJ2-6
v_gene: TRBV28
d_gene: -
len: 15

CDR3aa: CASSKQGRRVYGYTF
CDR3nt: TGTGCCAGCAGCAAACAGGGGCGCCGGGTCTATGGCTACACCTTC
abundance: -
j_gene: TRBJ1-2
v_gene: TRBV28
d_gene: TRBD1
len: 15

CDR3aa: CASSLPGGLGNTIYF
CDR3nt: TGTGCCAGCAGTCTCCCTGGTGGGTTGGGAAACACCATATATTTT
abundance: -
j_gene: TRBJ1-3
v_gene: TRBV28
d_gene: -
len: 15

CDR3aa: CASSQDGRGGTDTQYF
CDR3nt: TGCGCCAGCAGCCAAGATGGCCGCGGGGGCACAGATACGCAGTATTTT
abundance: once
j_gene: TRBJ2-3
v_gene: TRBV4-3
d_gene: -
len: 16

CDR3aa: CASFRDLPYEQYF
CDR3nt: TGTGCCAGCTTCCGGGACTTACCCTACGAGCAGTACTTC
abundance: -
j_gene: TRBJ2-7
v_gene: TRBV5-6
d_gene: -
len: 13

CDR3aa: CASREGIPYEQYF
CDR3nt: TGTGCCAGCAGGGAGGGGATCCCCTACGAGCAGTACTTC
abundance: -
j_gene: TRBJ2-7
v_gene: TRBV21-1
d_gene: -
len: 13

CDR3aa: CASRPTGGGRGYTF
CDR3nt: TGTGCCAGCAGACCGACAGGGGGCGGTCGCGGCTACACCTTC
abundance: -
j_gene: TRBJ1-2
v_gene: TRBV28
d_gene: TRBD1
len: 14

CDR3aa: CASTDLNGYTF
CDR3nt: TGTGCCAGCACCGACCTCAATGGCTACACCTTC
abundance: few
j_gene: TRBJ1-2
v_gene: TRBV6-5
d_gene: -
len: 11

CDR3aa: CASSVYGGTSGTSYEQYF
CDR3nt: TGTGCCAGCAGCGTATACGGGGGGACTAGCGGGACCTCCTACGAGCAGTACTTC
abundance: -
j_gene: TRBJ2-7
v_gene: TRBV7-2
d_gene: TRBD2
len: 18

CDR3aa: CASSEGRYSGGTREQYF
CDR3nt: TGTGCCAGCAGTGAAGGTCGGTATAGCGGAGGGACCAGAGAGCAGTACTTC
abundance: -
j_gene: TRBJ2-7
v_gene: TRBV2
d_gene: -
len: 17

CDR3aa: CASSSSDRLQAFF
CDR3nt: TGTGCCAGCAGCTCCTCGGACAGGCTACAAGCTTTCTTT
abundance: -
j_gene: TRBJ1-1
v_gene: TRBV11-2
d_gene: TRBD1
len: 13

CDR3aa: CASSPRNPGVDEQYF
CDR3nt: TGTGCCAGCAGCCCACGGAACCCCGGGGTGGACGAGCAGTACTTC
abundance: -
j_gene: TRBJ2-7
v_gene: TRBV5-4
d_gene: -
len: 15

CDR3aa: CASSFGSGRGSYEQYF
CDR3nt: TGTGCCAGCAGCTTCGGTAGCGGGAGGGGATCCTACGAGCAGTACTTC
abundance: once
j_gene: TRBJ2-7
v_gene: TRBV7-9
d_gene: TRBD2
len: 16

CDR3aa: CASSSTIMLAKNIQYF
CDR3nt: TGTGCCAGCAGTTCGACTATTATGCTAGCCAAAAACATTCAGTACTTC
abundance: -
j_gene: TRBJ2-4
v_gene: TRBV28
d_gene: -
len: 16

CDR3aa: CASRTRANVLTF
CDR3nt: TGTGCCAGCCGGACTCGGGCCAACGTCCTGACTTTC
abundance: once
j_gene: TRBJ2-6
v_gene: TRBV28
d_gene: -
len: 12

CDR3aa: CACHTPPGTQYF
CDR3nt: TGTGCCTGCCATACCCCCCCCGGGACCCAGTACTTC
abundance: -
j_gene: TRBJ2-5
v_gene: TRBV30
d_gene: -
len: 12

CDR3aa: CSVPTSGAGDTQYF
CDR3nt: TGCAGCGTTCCGACTAGCGGGGCCGGGGATACGCAGTATTTT
abundance: -
j_gene: TRBJ2-3
v_gene: TRBV29-1
d_gene: TRBD2
len: 14

CDR3aa: CASSPRQDTGRGGRVYEQFF
CDR3nt: TGTGCCAGCAGCCCAAGACAGGATACAGGGCGAGGGGGCCGTGTATATGAGCAGTTCTTC
abundance: -
j_gene: TRBJ2-1
v_gene: TRBV5-5
d_gene: TRBD1
len: 20

CDR3aa: CASSLGVVGTDTQYF
CDR3nt: TGTGCCAGCAGCTTAGGGGTTGTCGGCACAGATACGCAGTATTTT
abundance: -
j_gene: TRBJ2-3
v_gene: TRBV7-3
d_gene: -
len: 15

CDR3aa: CASSPPGGTQETQYF
CDR3nt: TGTGCCAGCAGCCCCCCCGGGGGGACCCAAGAGACCCAGTACTTC
abundance: -
j_gene: TRBJ2-5
v_gene: TRBV7-9
d_gene: TRBD2
len: 15

CDR3aa: CATGAGGQQEQFF
CDR3nt: TGTGCCACCGGAGCGGGAGGGCAACAGGAGCAGTTCTTC
abundance: -
j_gene: TRBJ2-1
v_gene: TRBV28
d_gene: TRBD2
len: 13

CDR3aa: CSVESSGRRYF
CDR3nt: TGCAGCGTAGAATCGTCAGGGCGCCGGTACTTC
abundance: once
j_gene: TRBJ2-5
v_gene: TRBV29-1
d_gene: -
len: 11

CDR3aa: CASIGGKNIQYF
CDR3nt: TGTGCCAGCATCGGGGGCAAAAACATTCAGTACTTC
abundance: -
j_gene: TRBJ2-4
v_gene: TRBV6-6
d_gene: -
len: 12

CDR3aa: CASNRDRGRYEQYF
CDR3nt: TGTGCCAGCAACCGGGACAGGGGGAGGTACGAGCAGTACTTC
abundance: -
j_gene: TRBJ2-7
v_gene: TRBV5-6
d_gene: TRBD1
len: 14

CDR3aa: CASSWGTEAKPIHGNEQFF
CDR3nt: TGTGCCAGCAGTTGGGGGACAGAGGCCAAACCAATTCATGGCAATGAGCAGTTCTTC
abundance: once
j_gene: TRBJ2-1
v_gene: TRBV27
d_gene: TRBD1
len: 19

CDR3aa: CASTTAKGSTEAFF
CDR3nt: TGTGCCAGCACCACCGCCAAGGGAAGTACTGAAGCTTTCTTT
abundance: -
j_gene: TRBJ1-1
v_gene: TRBV5-4
d_gene: -
len: 14

CDR3aa: CATLSGMGATEAFF
CDR3nt: TGTGCCACCCTCAGCGGGATGGGGGCGACTGAAGCTTTCTTT
abundance: once
j_gene: TRBJ1-1
v_gene: TRBV5-6
d_gene: -
len: 14

CDR3aa: CAIGGTGPNSPLHF
CDR3nt: TGTGCCATCGGGGGGACAGGGCCCAATTCACCCCTCCACTTT
abundance: -
j_gene: TRBJ1-6
v_gene: TRBV10-3
d_gene: TRBD1
len: 14

CDR3aa: CASSISPQETQYF
CDR3nt: TGTGCCAGTAGTATAAGTCCGCAAGAGACCCAGTACTTC
abundance: -
j_gene: TRBJ2-5
v_gene: TRBV19
d_gene: -
len: 13

CDR3aa: CATSSQLRDTQYF
CDR3nt: TGTGCCACCAGCAGCCAATTGCGCGATACGCAGTATTTT
abundance: -
j_gene: TRBJ2-3
v_gene: TRBV15
d_gene: -
len: 13

CDR3aa: CASSMWPGNTIYF
CDR3nt: TGTGCCAGTAGTATGTGGCCTGGAAACACCATATATTTT
abundance: -
j_gene: TRBJ1-3
v_gene: TRBV19
d_gene: -
len: 13

CDR3aa: CASSLRGGGWGQFF
CDR3nt: TGTGCCAGCAGCCTCCGCGGCGGGGGCTGGGGGCAGTTCTTC
abundance: once
j_gene: TRBJ2-1
v_gene: TRBV28
d_gene: -
len: 14

CDR3aa: CASSVEASGRGDEQFF
CDR3nt: TGTGCCAGCAGCGTAGAGGCTAGCGGGAGGGGTGATGAGCAGTTCTTC
abundance: -
j_gene: TRBJ2-1
v_gene: TRBV9
d_gene: TRBD2
len: 16

CDR3aa: CASSPQYGDSLYNEQFF
CDR3nt: TGTGCCAGCAGTCCCCAATACGGGGACAGCCTATACAATGAGCAGTTCTTC
abundance: -
j_gene: TRBJ2-1
v_gene: TRBV27
d_gene: TRBD1
len: 17

CDR3aa: CATSRARGLAGGEQFF
CDR3nt: TGTGCCACCAGCAGGGCCCGGGGACTAGCGGGTGGGGAGCAGTTCTTC
abundance: -
j_gene: TRBJ2-1
v_gene: TRBV15
d_gene: TRBD2
len: 16

CDR3aa: CASSLLMGTEAFF
CDR3nt: TGTGCCAGCAGTTTATTGATGGGGACTGAAGCTTTCTTT
abundance: -
j_gene: TRBJ1-1
v_gene: TRBV28
d_gene: -
len: 13

CDR3aa: CASLRGTHFSGYTF
CDR3nt: TGTGCCAGCCTCAGGGGGACCCACTTCTCTGGCTACACCTTC
abundance: -
j_gene: TRBJ1-2
v_gene: TRBV28
d_gene: TRBD1
len: 14

CDR3aa: CASSLGLGLQETQYF
CDR3nt: TGTGCCAGCAGCTTAGGGCTAGGTTTACAAGAGACCCAGTACTTC
abundance: -
j_gene: TRBJ2-5
v_gene: TRBV7-2
d_gene: -
len: 15

CDR3aa: CASTPRSSSYEQYF
CDR3nt: TGTGCCAGCACCCCACGGTCGAGCTCCTACGAGCAGTACTTC
abundance: -
j_gene: TRBJ2-7
v_gene: TRBV28
d_gene: -
len: 14

CDR3aa: CASSYLGQGFEAFF
CDR3nt: TGTGCCAGCAGTTACTTGGGTCAGGGCTTTGAAGCTTTCTTT
abundance: -
j_gene: TRBJ1-1
v_gene: TRBV6-6
d_gene: -
len: 14

CDR3aa: CASSRDPGEQYF
CDR3nt: TGTGCCAGCAGCAGGGACCCAGGAGAGCAGTACTTC
abundance: -
j_gene: TRBJ2-7
v_gene: TRBV5-8
d_gene: -
len: 12

CDR3aa: CASRWASGTDTQYF
CDR3nt: TGTGCCAGCAGGTGGGCTAGCGGCACAGATACGCAGTATTTT
abundance: -
j_gene: TRBJ2-3
v_gene: TRBV11-2
d_gene: -
len: 14

CDR3aa: CASTPGGFAYEQYF
CDR3nt: TGTGCCAGCACCCCTGGGGGGTTCGCCTACGAGCAGTACTTC
abundance: -
j_gene: TRBJ2-7
v_gene: TRBV28
d_gene: -
len: 14

CDR3aa: CASSELAGPYEQYF
CDR3nt: TGCGCCAGCAGTGAACTAGCGGGACCGTACGAGCAGTACTTC
abundance: few
j_gene: TRBJ2-7
v_gene: TRBV10-1
d_gene: TRBD2
len: 14

CDR3aa: CAWSVLDRGYTF
CDR3nt: TGTGCCTGGAGTGTACTGGACCGGGGCTACACCTTC
abundance: -
j_gene: TRBJ1-2
v_gene: TRBV30
d_gene: -
len: 12

CDR3aa: CASSYQRSGANVLTF
CDR3nt: TGTGCCAGCAGTTACCAGCGTTCTGGGGCCAACGTCCTGACTTTC
abundance: -
j_gene: TRBJ2-6
v_gene: TRBV6-5
d_gene: -
len: 15

CDR3aa: CSVGGFTGELFF
CDR3nt: TGCAGCGTGGGGGGCTTCACCGGGGAGCTGTTTTTT
abundance: -
j_gene: TRBJ2-2
v_gene: TRBV29-1
d_gene: -
len: 12

CDR3aa: CATGQGRDEQFF
CDR3nt: TGTGCCACCGGACAGGGGCGGGATGAGCAGTTCTTC
abundance: -
j_gene: TRBJ2-1
v_gene: TRBV19
d_gene: TRBD1
len: 12

CDR3aa: CASRTGAPPYEQYF
CDR3nt: TGTGCCAGCCGAACAGGGGCCCCCCCCTACGAGCAGTACTTC
abundance: -
j_gene: TRBJ2-7
v_gene: TRBV21-1
d_gene: -
len: 14

CDR3aa: CAWNSGLTNEQFF
CDR3nt: TGTGCCTGGAATAGCGGACTTACCAATGAGCAGTTCTTC
abundance: once
j_gene: TRBJ2-1
v_gene: TRBV30
d_gene: -
len: 13

CDR3aa: CASSHPRGGMNTGELFF
CDR3nt: TGCGCCAGCAGCCACCCCAGAGGAGGGATGAACACCGGGGAGCTGTTTTTT
abundance: -
j_gene: TRBJ2-2
v_gene: TRBV4-1
d_gene: -
len: 17

CDR3aa: CASSSIGGVEKLFF
CDR3nt: TGTGCCAGCAGTTCCATTGGGGGGGTTGAAAAACTGTTTTTT
abundance: -
j_gene: TRBJ1-4
v_gene: TRBV28
d_gene: -
len: 14